Listed below are T cell receptor beta chains from one sample, sequenced in a study of T cells in Graves' hyperthyroidism and ophthalmopathy. TCRdb reanalysed the multiplex PCR reads using MiXCR and keeps one entry per CDR3 protein. This table holds hundreds of thousands of distinct CDR3 sequences, over 11% found once. The specimen was blood. All receptors come from a woman aged 25 to 39 with Graves' hyperthyroidism. The CDR3 runs from the conserved cysteine through the conserved F or W. D genes are given only for firm matches. Part of the rows lack a size; the others show once, few, many or a class for expanded clones.

j_call,cdr3_length,v_call,d_call,clone_size,cdr3_nt,cdr3_aa
TRBJ2-7,13,TRBV6-2/TRBV6-3,NA,many,TGTGCCAGCAGTTCGCGGGGAGCGAGTGAGCAGTACTTC,CASSSRGASEQYF
TRBJ2-7,17,TRBV25-1,TRBD2,many,TGTGCCAGCAGTGAATTCGGTAGCCTGGCGGGAGGAAACGAGCAGTACTTC,CASSEFGSLAGGNEQYF
TRBJ1-2,14,TRBV19,TRBD1,few,TGTGCCAGCTGCCGGGACAGAGCTAACTATGGCTACACCTTC,CASCRDRANYGYTF
TRBJ2-3,15,TRBV9,TRBD2,NA,TGTGCCAGCAGCGTGAGCGGGAGGATGTCAGATACGCAGTATTTT,CASSVSGRMSDTQYF
TRBJ2-6,17,TRBV7-2,NA,NA,TGTGCCAGCAGCTTAGCGCTCCTCCGGGATGGGGCCAACGTCCTGACTTTC,CASSLALLRDGANVLTF
TRBJ2-3,15,TRBV20-1,TRBD2,many,TGCAGTGCTCGCAGCGGGACTAGCGGGAGTTTTTCGCAGTATTTT,CSARSGTSGSFSQYF
TRBJ1-5,15,TRBV19,NA,many,TGTGCCAGTAGTATAGTCTGGGGAACCGATCAGCCCCAGCATTTT,CASSIVWGTDQPQHF
TRBJ2-7,13,TRBV29-1,TRBD2,NA,TGCAGCATCGGTAGCGGGGGACCCTACGAGCAGTACTTC,CSIGSGGPYEQYF
TRBJ2-1,13,TRBV20-1,NA,NA,TGCAGTGCTAACCGGGACGGCTCATCCGAGCAGTTCTTC,CSANRDGSSEQFF
TRBJ2-2,11,TRBV7-2,NA,few,TGTGCCAGCAGCATTCTAGGGGAGCTGTTTTTT,CASSILGELFF
TRBJ2-2,12,TRBV6-1,NA,few,TGTGCCAGCATTACAGGGACCGGGGAGCTGTTTTTT,CASITGTGELFF
TRBJ2-7,15,TRBV6-2/TRBV6-3,NA,many,TGTGCCAGCAGTTACTTTTTTTGGACGGTTGGTGAGCAGTACTTC,CASSYFFWTVGEQYF
TRBJ2-1,12,TRBV11-3,NA,many,TGTGCCAGCAGCAGCGGAGATTCTGAGCAGTTCTTC,CASSSGDSEQFF
TRBJ1-2,17,TRBV18,TRBD1,NA,TGTGCCAGCTCACCCGGGACAGGGAGGGGTCCTGATGATGGCTACACCTTC,CASSPGTGRGPDDGYTF
TRBJ2-1,14,TRBV6-1,TRBD2,few,TGTGCCAGCAGAATGACTAGCGGGAGCGATGAGCAGTTCTTC,CASRMTSGSDEQFF
TRBJ2-1,12,TRBV7-9,NA,many,TGTGCCAGCAGCTTAGCTGGACAGAAGCAGTTCTTC,CASSLAGQKQFF
TRBJ1-3,13,TRBV12-3/TRBV12-4,NA,many,TGTGCCAGCAGTCGAATCTCTGGAAACACCATATATTTT,CASSRISGNTIYF
TRBJ2-7,12,TRBV30,NA,few,TGTGCCTGGAGCCCAGGCGGCTACGAGCAGTACTTC,CAWSPGGYEQYF
TRBJ2-3,18,TRBV20-1,TRBD2,many,TGCAGTGCTAGAGAGTGGAGAGAGCGGGAGGGGCTCACAGATACGCAGTATTTT,CSAREWREREGLTDTQYF
TRBJ2-5,12,TRBV20-1,NA,many,TGCAGTGCTAGTTTTGGGGGAGAGACCCAGTACTTC,CSASFGGETQYF
TRBJ2-2,17,TRBV3-1,TRBD1,few,TGTGCCAGCAGCCTATCATCCGGGACAGGGGGTCCAGGGGAGCTGTTTTTT,CASSLSSGTGGPGELFF
TRBJ2-5,13,TRBV5-8,NA,NA,TGTGCCAGCAGCTTCTGGGTTAAAGAGACCCAGTACTTC,CASSFWVKETQYF
TRBJ2-1,16,TRBV24-1,NA,NA,TGTGCCACCAGTGATTCTAGTTTCGGTCGGTACAATGAGCAGTTCTTC,CATSDSSFGRYNEQFF
TRBJ2-5,13,TRBV7-2,NA,many,TGTGCCAGCAGCTTTACGGGAGAAGAGACCCAGTACTTC,CASSFTGEETQYF
TRBJ1-1,15,TRBV6-5,NA,NA,TGTGCCAGCAGTTACTCAGCAGGGACGGAGACTGAAGCTTTCTTT,CASSYSAGTETEAFF
TRBJ2-1,15,TRBV28,NA,few,TGTGCCAGCAGTTTTGAACCAAACTCCTACAATGAGCAGTTCTTC,CASSFEPNSYNEQFF
TRBJ2-1,16,TRBV5-5,TRBD2,NA,TGTGCCAGCAGCTTTACAAGGACTAGCGGAAACAATGAGCAGTTCTTC,CASSFTRTSGNNEQFF
TRBJ1-1,13,TRBV7-2,NA,many,TGTGCCAGCAGCTTAGCATCATGGGCTGAAGCTTTCTTT,CASSLASWAEAFF
TRBJ2-3,14,TRBV28,NA,few,TGTGCCAGCAGTTATGACCTGGAGGGAGATACGCAGTATTTT,CASSYDLEGDTQYF
TRBJ1-5,14,TRBV6-8,NA,once,TGTGCCAGCAGTTTGGATAGAACCGGGCAGCCCCAGCATTTT,CASSLDRTGQPQHF
TRBJ2-3,14,TRBV19,NA,few,TGTGCCAGTAGTACAGCGATTAGGTCAGATACGCAGTATTTT,CASSTAIRSDTQYF
TRBJ2-7,17,TRBV7-9,TRBD2,NA,TGTGCCAGATCCCGGAGGACTAGCGGGAGGGACGAGTACGAGCAGTACTTC,CARSRRTSGRDEYEQYF
TRBJ1-5,13,TRBV6-7,NA,few,TGTGCCAGCAGTTATTACCCCCATCAGCCCCAGCATTTT,CASSYYPHQPQHF
TRBJ1-1,16,TRBV15,NA,many,TGTGCCACCAGCAGAGATTACGCAAGGTCCCACACTGAAGCTTTCTTT,CATSRDYARSHTEAFF
TRBJ2-5,15,TRBV28,NA,many,TGTGCCAGCAGTTCCCCACAAGTGGGAATGGAGACCCAGTACTTC,CASSSPQVGMETQYF
TRBJ2-7,16,TRBV29-1,NA,NA,TGCAGCGTCGTCCGTCGGGGGCTACAGGGATCCTACGAGCAGTACTTC,CSVVRRGLQGSYEQYF
TRBJ2-5,18,TRBV6-2/TRBV6-3,TRBD2,many,TGTGCCAGCAGTTACTTTCGGACTAGCGGCCACATTGGGGAGACCCAGTACTTC,CASSYFRTSGHIGETQYF
TRBJ1-3,15,TRBV28,NA,many,TGTGCCAGCAGTTGGGGACGGTACTCTGGAAACACCATATATTTT,CASSWGRYSGNTIYF